The 20 T cell receptor beta chains below were found in one sample sequenced in a study of radiotherapy plus CTLA-4 blockade in lung cancer. Assay: immunoSEQ multiplex PCR; the TCRdb copy retains only in-frame clones and omits some. The sample has some 100,000 clones, roughly four fifths seen once; the top ten hold 14% to 15%. The starting material was peripheral blood, obtained from a patient treated with radiotherapy plus ipilimumab. The receptors here all came from a human donor with non-small cell lung cancer that progressed on radiotherapy plus ipilimumab.

This chain joins TRBV9 and TRBJ2-2, with TRBD2 matching 13 bases. CDR3 length equals 15 residues. Per germline, CDR1 SGDLS and CDR2 YYNGEE. Trimming at V came to 2 bases and at J to 8 bases, leaving 3 bases not matched to a gene. The CDR3: CASSVGTSGMGELFF. The CDR3 region has the DNA TGTGCCAGCAGCGTGGGGACTAGCGGGATGGGGGAGCTGTTTTTT.

The chain has TRBV5-1 and TRBJ1-4; D is unresolved. The CDR3 extends over 14 amino acids. Trimming shortened V by 1 base and J by 0 bases, and 4 bases separated the two germline ends. Germline values: CDR1 SGHRS, CDR2 YFSETQ. In DNA form, the CDR3 reads TGCGCCAGCAGCTTGACAGCAACTAATGAAAAACTGTTTTTT. Its translation is CASSLTATNEKLFF. Full variable domain (remainder filled in from reference TRBV5-1 and TRBJ1-4): KAGVTQTPRYLIKTRGQQVTLSCSPISGHRSVSWYQQTPGQGLQFLFEYFSETQRNKGNFPGRFSGRQFSNSRSEMNVSTLELGDSALYLCASSLTATNEKLFFGSGTQLSVL.

This chain uses TRBV7-2 with TRBJ2-5; TRBD1 matches 8 bases. Germline lookup yields CDR1 SGHTA and CDR2 FQGNSA. Trimming removed 4 bases from V and 2 bases from J; junction bases left unmatched: 6. CDR3 length equals 15 residues. The CDR3 DNA is TGTGCCAGCAGCTCGGGCAGGGGGCTTCAAGAGACCCAGTACTTC. Encoded protein: CASSSGRGLQETQYF.

V usage is TRBV19 and J usage is TRBJ1-2; D gene ambiguous. Germline V gene sequence: CDR1 LNHDA, CDR2 SQIVND (reference sequence). The CDR3 sequence is 14 residues long. With 3 bases removed from V and 4 bases from J, the gap between germline ends came to 12 bases. CDR3 sequence reads: CASSIGSLSYGYTF. The CDR3 DNA follows: TGTGCCAGTAGTATTGGCAGCCTAAGCTATGGCTACACCTTC. The whole variable domain, filled in from reference TRBV19 and TRBJ1-2, reads DGGITQSPKYLFRKEGQNVTLSCEQNLNHDAMYWYRQDPGQGLRLIYYSQIVNDFQKGDIAEGYSVSREKKESFPLTVTSAQKNPTAFYLCASSIGSLSYGYTFGSGTRLTVV.

The rearrangement joins TRBV2 to TRBJ2-1, with 11 bases aligning to TRBD1. The germline V gene encodes CDR1 SNHLY and CDR2 FYNNEI. J was trimmed by 7 bases and V by 2 bases; bases with no gene match: 7. The length of the CDR3 is 16 residues. The CDR3 loop is CASSETGQGGYNEQFF. Written as DNA, the CDR3 is TGTGCCAGCAGTGAAACGGGACAGGGGGGGTATAATGAGCAGTTCTTC. Variable domain in full (rest from reference TRBV2 and TRBJ2-1): EPEVTQTPSHQVTQMGQEVILRCVPISNHLYFYWYRQILGQKVEFLVSFYNNEISEKSEIFDDQFSVERPDGSNFTLKIRSTKLEDSAMYFCASSETGQGGYNEQFFGPGTRLTVL.

In DNA form, the CDR3 reads TGTGCCAGCAGCCAGCAAGACTATGGCTACACCTTC. Protein product: CASSQQDYGYTF. The V and J genes are TRBV5-4 and TRBJ1-2; D gene uncertain. Germline CDR1 reads SGHNT; CDR2 reads YYREEE (reference sequence). Trimming took 4 bases from V and 3 from J, leaving 7 bases between them. CDR3 length equals 12 residues.

In its sample, this clone ranks as medium-sized. The chain carries TRBV6-1 and TRBJ1-1, with 7 bases fitting TRBD1. Germline CDR1 is MNHNS and CDR2 is SASEGT. CDR3 size: 15 residues. J lost 3 bases, V lost 3 bases, and 7 bases had no gene match. The CDR3 DNA is TGTGCCAGCAGTGAGGGACAGCAGATATACACTGAAGCTTTCTTT. Its protein is CASSEGQQIYTEAFF.

The rearrangement uses TRBV9 and TRBJ1-4; D gene uncertain. V was cut by 4 bases and J by 1 base, with 11 bases left in between. This CDR3 has 15 residues. Germline values: CDR1 SGDLS, CDR2 YYNGEE. The CDR3 DNA sequence: TGTGCCAGCAGCAAGACGTACATAACTAATGAAAAACTGTTTTTT. Encoded protein: CASSKTYITNEKLFF. Drawing the rest from reference TRBV9 and TRBJ1-4, the complete variable domain is DSGVTQTPKHLITATGQRVTLRCSPRSGDLSVYWYQQSLDQGLQFLIQYYNGEERAKGNILERFSAQQFPDLHSELNLSSLELGDSALYFCASSKTYITNEKLFFGSGTQLSVL.

CDR3 sequence reads: CAISEFSLGEQYF. The CDR3 DNA follows: TGTGCCATCAGTGAGTTTAGTCTGGGGGAGCAGTACTTC. The rearrangement joins TRBV10-3 to TRBJ2-7; D call uncertain. Trimming pared 1 base from V and 7 bases from J, leaving 11 bases between. CDR3 length equals 13 residues. In germline, CDR1 is ENHRY, CDR2 SYGVKD.

The sample holds many counts of this clone. The chain employs TRBV4-1 and TRBJ2-3; D perhaps matches TRBD2 (5 bases). Between the trimmed V and J ends, which lost 0 bases and 2 bases, there was a span of 12 bases. Germline lookup yields CDR1 MGHRA and CDR2 YSYEKL. The CDR3 consists of 16 residues. The DNA for the CDR3 is TGCGCCAGCAGCCAAGAAAAAGCGGCCCTCACAGATACGCAGTATTTT. Amino acids: CASSQEKAALTDTQYF.

J is TRBJ1-2 and V is TRBV27; D remains unclear. Germline V gene lookup returns CDR1 MNHEY and CDR2 SMNVEV (reference sequence). Trimming shortened V by 5 bases and J by 2 bases, and 9 bases separated the two germline ends. The CDR3 is 13 amino acids. CDR3 in DNA: TGTGCCAGCAGTCGGGATCTAAACTATGGCTACACCTTC. Translation gives CASSRDLNYGYTF.

The chain recombines TRBV20-1 with TRBJ2-1; D not certain. Trimming shortened V by 5 bases and J by 9 bases, and 8 bases separated the two germline ends. The germline V gene encodes CDR1 DFQATT and CDR2 SNEGSKA (reference sequence). This CDR3 contains 10 residues. The CDR3 coding sequence is TGCAGTGCTGGGATTGGTGAGCAGTTCTTC. Its translation is CSAGIGEQFF.

The chain combines TRBV4-2 with TRBJ2-1, with 7 nucleotides matching TRBD2. The CDR3 extends over 18 amino acids. The junction had 12 bases not matched to a gene; V was cut back by 0 bases and J by 4 bases. CDR1 and CDR2 from the germline V gene are LGHNA and YNFKEQ. CDR3 residues: CASSQDPVIAGDYNEQFF. The CDR3 DNA sequence: TGTGCCAGCAGCCAAGACCCCGTGATAGCGGGTGATTACAATGAGCAGTTCTTC.

The rearrangement joins TRBV18 to TRBJ2-5, with D perhaps TRBD2 (6 bases). The CDR3 loop spans 18 amino acids. V gave up 6 bases and J gave up 2 bases, with 25 bases separating them. Germline CDR1 reads KGHSH; CDR2 reads LQKENI. In nucleotides, the CDR3 is TGTGCCAGCTCGATAAAGGGCGGGGTCGGTCCCGCACAAGAGACCCAGTACTTC. As protein: CASSIKGGVGPAQETQYF.

This clone was counted a few times. V gene TRBV7-9 combines with J gene TRBJ2-5; D gene ambiguous. The V and J ends lost 2 bases and 11 bases respectively, with 12 bases between them. Germline lookup yields CDR1 SEHNR and CDR2 FQNEAQ (reference sequence). This CDR3 region has 12 residues. The CDR3: CASSLPPSKQYF. In DNA, the CDR3 is TGTGCCAGCAGCTTACCGCCGAGTAAGCAGTACTTC.

V gene TRBV27 combines with J gene TRBJ2-1; no clear D gene. The CDR3 is 13 residues long. Germline V gene data show CDR1 as MNHEY and CDR2 as SMNVEV (reference sequence). The ends were cut back, 3 bases at V and 7 bases at J, with 10 bases in the middle. CDR3 residues: CASSFYGQNEQFF. CDR3 DNA: TGTGCCAGCAGTTTTTACGGCCAGAATGAGCAGTTCTTC.

This clone came up a few times. This chain uses TRBV7-8 with TRBJ1-3; D ambiguous. This CDR3 region has 14 residues. V lost 1 base to trimming and J lost 4 bases, with 8 bases between them. Germline values: CDR1 SGHVS, CDR2 FQNEAQ. CDR3 sequence (DNA): TGTGCCAGCAGCTTAGATGCCCTAGGAAACACCATATATTTT. Amino acid sequence: CASSLDALGNTIYF.

The CDR3 loop is CASSFPDRAYGYTF. The CDR3 nucleotides are TGTGCCAGCAGCTTCCCCGACAGGGCCTACGGCTACACCTTC. The chain has TRBV7-2 and TRBJ1-2, with 7 nucleotides matching TRBD1. This CDR3 region has 14 residues. Trimming cost V 3 bases and J 8 bases; bases outside gene matches: 9. Germline values: CDR1 SGHTA, CDR2 FQGNSA.

For the CDR3, the DNA is TGTGCCAGTAGCAACTACGGCCCTAGGGCTTTCTTT. Its translation: CASSNYGPRAFF. V usage is TRBV19 and J usage is TRBJ1-1, with unresolved D. V was clipped by 6 bases and J by 11 bases, with 16 bases between them. CDR3 length: 12 amino acids. Germline V gene sequence: CDR1 LNHDA, CDR2 SQIVND (reference sequence).

The genes are TRBV7-8 and TRBJ2-1; 10 positions agree with TRBD2. The V segment lost 0 bases and the J segment 6 bases; nucleotides outside the gene matches: 5. Germline V gene sequence: CDR1 SGHVS, CDR2 FQNEAQ. The CDR3 runs 16 residues. As DNA, the CDR3 is TGTGCCAGCAGCTTAGCCACGGGACTAGCGTTCAATGAGCAGTTCTTC. Its protein product is CASSLATGLAFNEQFF.